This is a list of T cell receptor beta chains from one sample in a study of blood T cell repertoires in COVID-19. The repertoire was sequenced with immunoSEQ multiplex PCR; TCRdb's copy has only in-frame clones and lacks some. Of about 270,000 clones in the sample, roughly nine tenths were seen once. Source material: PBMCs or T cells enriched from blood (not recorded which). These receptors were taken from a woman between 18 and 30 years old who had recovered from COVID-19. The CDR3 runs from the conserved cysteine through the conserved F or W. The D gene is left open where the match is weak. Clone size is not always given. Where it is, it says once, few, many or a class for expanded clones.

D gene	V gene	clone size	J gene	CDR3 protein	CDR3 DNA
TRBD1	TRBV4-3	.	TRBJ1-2	CASSPGDRGAAGYTF	TGCGCCAGCAGCCCGGGGGACAGGGGCGCCGCTGGCTACACCTTC
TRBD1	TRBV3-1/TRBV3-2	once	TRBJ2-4	CASSQSRIDRGSPKNIQYF	TGTGCCAGCAGCCAAAGCCGAATAGACAGGGGGTCGCCAAAAAACATTCAGTACTTC
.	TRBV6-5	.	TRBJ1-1	CASKGPSGEAFF	TGTGCCAGCAAGGGCCCTTCGGGGGAGGCTTTCTTT
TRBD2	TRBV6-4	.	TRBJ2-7	CASGYTLAGEGRGNEQYF	TGTGCCAGCGGTTATACCTTAGCGGGAGAGGGGCGGGGGAACGAGCAGTACTTC
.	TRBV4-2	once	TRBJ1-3	CASSQDFGPRSGNTIYF	TGTGCCAGCAGCCAAGATTTTGGCCCCCGCTCTGGAAACACCATATATTTT
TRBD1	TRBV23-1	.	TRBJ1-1	CASSQFRTGGCTEAFF	TGCGCCAGCAGTCAATTTCGGACAGGGGGCTGCACTGAAGCTTTCTTT
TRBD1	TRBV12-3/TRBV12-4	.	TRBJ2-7	CASSTGQGYEQYF	TGTGCCAGCAGTACGGGACAGGGCTACGAGCAGTACTTC
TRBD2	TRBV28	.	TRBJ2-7	CASRTSGPSYEQYF	TGTGCCAGCAGAACTAGCGGTCCCTCCTACGAGCAGTACTTC
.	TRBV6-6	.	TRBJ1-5	CASSYEAGANQPQHF	TGTGCCAGCAGTTACGAGGCAGGGGCGAATCAGCCCCAGCATTTT
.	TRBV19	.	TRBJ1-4	CASRSLEGVSATNEKLFF	TGTGCCAGTAGGAGTCTTGAGGGGGTTTCCGCAACTAATGAAAAACTGTTTTTT
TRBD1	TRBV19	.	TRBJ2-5	CASRGQGIPETQYF	TGTGCCAGTAGGGGACAGGGGATCCCAGAGACCCAGTACTTC
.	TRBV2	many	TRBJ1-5	CASRTGRNNQPQHF	TGTGCCAGCAGGACGGGGAGGAACAATCAGCCCCAGCATTTT
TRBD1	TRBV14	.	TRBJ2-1	CASSPRTGIVNEQFF	TGTGCCAGCAGCCCAAGGACAGGGATAGTGAATGAGCAGTTCTTC
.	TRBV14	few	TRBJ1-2	CASSQEDHKGGGIGYTF	TGTGCCAGCAGCCAAGAAGATCACAAGGGCGGGGGTATCGGCTACACCTTC
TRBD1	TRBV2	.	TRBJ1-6	CASSEGGGVPYNSPLHF	TGTGCCAGCAGTGAAGGAGGGGGCGTGCCCTATAATTCACCCCTCCACTTT
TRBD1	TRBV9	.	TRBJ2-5	CASNSGQKQETQYF	TGTGCCAGCAACTCGGGACAGAAACAAGAGACCCAGTACTTC
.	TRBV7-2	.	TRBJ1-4	CASSPRTATNEKLFF	TGTGCCAGCAGCCCGCGGACTGCAACTAATGAAAAACTGTTTTTT
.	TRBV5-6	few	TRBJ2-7	CASAGSPHHEQYF	TGTGCCAGCGCCGGGTCTCCCCATCACGAGCAGTACTTC
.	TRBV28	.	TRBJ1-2	CASSLGPGVSNYGYTF	TGTGCCAGCAGTTTGGGTCCCGGGGTATCTAACTATGGCTACACCTTC
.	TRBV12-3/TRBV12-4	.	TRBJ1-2	CATGPNYGYTF	TGTGCCACCGGTCCAAACTATGGCTACACCTTC
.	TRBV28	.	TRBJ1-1	CASSFPGDTEAFF	TGTGCCAGCAGTTTCCCCGGGGACACTGAAGCTTTCTTT
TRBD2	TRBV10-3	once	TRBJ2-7	CATLRLAGEIEQYF	TGTGCCACCCTAAGACTAGCGGGGGAGATCGAGCAGTACTTC
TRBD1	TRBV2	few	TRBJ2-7	CASSYRGPVYEQYF	TGTGCCAGCAGTTACAGGGGGCCAGTTTACGAGCAGTACTTC
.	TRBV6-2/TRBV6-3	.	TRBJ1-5	CASSYPQGSGNQPQHF	TGTGCCAGCAGTTACCCACAGGGTAGCGGCAATCAGCCCCAGCATTTT
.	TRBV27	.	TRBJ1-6	CASSDRGGWMNSPLHF	TGTGCCAGCAGCGATAGAGGCGGTTGGATGAATTCACCCCTCCACTTT
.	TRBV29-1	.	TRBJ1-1	CSVRGVAVNEAFF	TGCAGCGTTCGCGGGGTAGCGGTTAATGAAGCTTTCTTT
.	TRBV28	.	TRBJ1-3	CASSLGADTGRNTIYF	TGTGCCAGCAGTTTGGGGGCCGACACGGGGAGAAACACCATATATTTT
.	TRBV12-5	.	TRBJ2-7	CASGLVRGGGSEQYF	TGTGCTAGTGGTTTGGTACGAGGGGGTGGGAGCGAGCAGTACTTC
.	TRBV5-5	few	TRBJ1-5	CASSPWADDSNQPQHF	TGTGCCAGCAGCCCGTGGGCAGATGATAGCAATCAGCCCCAGCATTTT
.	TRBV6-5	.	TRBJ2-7	CASSTAGRPYEQYF	TGTGCCAGCAGTACGGCAGGGCGGCCCTACGAGCAGTACTTC
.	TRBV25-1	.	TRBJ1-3	CASSEAGGAGNTIYF	TGTGCCAGCAGTGAGGCGGGGGGGGCTGGAAACACCATATATTTT
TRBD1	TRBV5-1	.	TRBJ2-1	CASSSTPTGTGFREQFF	TGCGCCAGCAGCTCCACCCCAACCGGGACAGGGTTTAGGGAGCAGTTCTTC